This T cell receptor beta chain was retrieved from a study of cytomegalovirus exposure and HLA in healthy donors. Whole-study findings and limits: Further analysis was carried out later, and it showed several of the most significant clusters appearing linked to common viral pathogens.

The germline CDR1 and CDR2 sequences are MNHEY and SVGAGI. Trimming pared 2 bases from V and 8 bases from J, leaving 13 bases between. CDR3 length equals 14 residues. A word on this clone: Its antigen is unidentified.

The PCR used 60 Vbeta and 13 Jbeta primers. Sequencing was performed with immunoSEQ multiplex PCR; in TCRdb, only in-frame clones are kept and a portion is missing. Altogether 100,000 or so clones are present, 60% to 80% being singletons, with the ten largest covering more than 2%. This rearrangement joins TRBV6-5 to TRBJ2-1; no firm D call. The clonotype was recovered from a human donor in good health. Source material: PBMCs. The CDR3 DNA sequence: TGTGCCAGCAGTTACGCCCCTATATTTGATGAGCAGTTCTTC. Residues: CASSYAPIFDEQFF.